This TCR beta chain was documented in a study of T cell responses to AZD1222 COVID-19 vaccine. TCRdb's copy holds only in-frame clones and misses some; the assay was immunoSEQ multiplex PCR. This table holds roughly 170,000 clones, 88% found once. In regard to this clone: Its antigen is as yet unknown.

Findings of the study overall: White British donors predominated, females outnumbered males, and clonal diversity was possibly underestimated.

There are 14 residues in the CDR3. The V gene's germline CDR1 is SGDLS and CDR2 YYNGEE. V was pared by 0 bases and J by 5 bases, with 8 bases between. This specimen was peripheral blood, taken on day 0 of AZD1222 vaccination. The clonotype was recovered from an adult in good health. The V gene is TRBV9, the J gene TRBJ2-2, with D hard to call. The CDR3 here is CASSVEPGTGELFF. In DNA form, the CDR3 reads TGTGCCAGCAGCGTAGAACCGGGTACCGGGGAGCTGTTTTTT.